These 14 T cell receptor beta chains originate from one sample sequenced in a study of cytomegalovirus exposure and HLA in healthy donors. Repertoires were generated with immunoSEQ multiplex PCR, while TCRdb's copy carries only in-frame clones and drops some. The data contain about 130,000 clones, just under 85% of them singletons. The source material was PBMCs. Receptors originate from a man aged 25-45 years in good health and CMV-seropositive.

This clone was detected only a few times. CDR3: CASTAVANNEQFF. The CDR3, as DNA: TGTGCCAGTACCGCCGTAGCGAACAATGAGCAGTTCTTC. The V gene is TRBV19, the J gene TRBJ2-1; D might be TRBD2 (5 bases). Looked up from germline, CDR1 is LNHDA and CDR2 is SQIVND (reference sequence). The CDR3 loop spans 13 amino acids. V was trimmed by 7 bases and J by 5 bases, leaving 12 bases between them. Variable domain in full (rest from reference TRBV19 and TRBJ2-1): DGGITQSPKYLFRKEGQNVTLSCEQNLNHDAMYWYRQDPGQGLRLIYYSQIVNDFQKGDIAEGYSVSREKKESFPLTVTSAQKNPTAFYLCASTAVANNEQFFGPGTRLTVL.

The genes are TRBV9 and TRBJ2-2, with 11 positions matching TRBD1. Unmatched junction bases numbered 6, after V lost 0 bases and J lost 5 bases. This CDR3 has 17 amino acids. Germline V gives CDR1 SGDLS, CDR2 YYNGEE. This CDR3 reads CASSVGGQGAKTGELFF. The CDR3 DNA sequence: TGTGCCAGCAGCGTAGGAGGACAGGGGGCTAAGACCGGGGAGCTGTTTTTT. The full variable domain, its missing parts supplied by reference TRBV9 and TRBJ2-2, is DSGVTQTPKHLITATGQRVTLRCSPRSGDLSVYWYQQSLDQGLQFLIQYYNGEERAKGNILERFSAQQFPDLHSELNLSSLELGDSALYFCASSVGGQGAKTGELFFGEGSRLTVL.

V is TRBV2 and J is TRBJ1-4, with 8 bases that match TRBD1. This CDR3 contains 14 residues. The germline V gene encodes CDR1 SNHLY and CDR2 FYNNEI. The ends lost 6 bases at V and 7 bases at J; junction bases unmatched: 7. The DNA of the CDR3 is TGTGCCAGCAGGCAACAGGGGGTTCGTGAAAAACTGTTTTTT. This encodes CASRQQGVREKLFF.

This chain uses TRBV11-2 with TRBJ1-2; tentatively, D is TRBD1 (5 bases). Trimming took 4 bases from V and 2 from J, leaving 11 bases between them. The CDR3 length is 14 residues. Germline assignment: CDR1 SGHAT and CDR2 FQNNGV. The CDR3 spells CASSSLRGNYGYTF. In nucleotides, the CDR3 is TGTGCCAGCAGCTCACTAAGGGGAAACTATGGCTACACCTTC.

This clone was seen a single time. The chain employs TRBV10-3 and TRBJ1-2, with D perhaps TRBD1 (6 bases). The CDR3 length is 15 residues. Looked up from germline, CDR1 is ENHRY and CDR2 is SYGVKD. Trimming took 6 bases from V and 7 from J, leaving 21 bases between them. The chain's CDR3 is CAISPLGGDSLGYTF. In nucleotides, the CDR3 is TGTGCCATCAGCCCTCTAGGGGGTGACTCACTTGGCTACACCTTC.

The chain links TRBV5-8 to TRBJ2-1; 11 bases map to TRBD2. Germline loops: CDR1 SGHTS, CDR2 YDEGEE. The CDR3 covers 15 residues. The ends lost 2 bases at V and 7 bases at J; junction bases unmatched: 5. Here the CDR3 reads CASSFLRLAGNEQFF. CDR3 DNA: TGTGCCAGCAGCTTCCTTCGACTAGCGGGGAATGAGCAGTTCTTC.

This clone has only a few counts. V usage is TRBV6-6 and J usage is TRBJ1-1; a weak D match, TRBD1 (6 bases). V shed 8 bases and J shed 2 bases, with 15 bases lying between them. Germline V gene data show CDR1 as MNHNY and CDR2 as SVGAGI (reference sequence). The CDR3 contains 14 residues. Here the CDR3 DNA reads TGTGCCAGCTCGAGGGGGGGAGGAAACACTGAAGCTTTCTTT. Translated: CASSRGGGNTEAFF.

The chain couples TRBV18 to TRBJ1-1; D is uncertain. V gave up 5 bases and J gave up 1 base, with 8 bases separating them. The CDR3 sequence is 13 residues long. CDR1 and CDR2 from the germline V gene are KGHSH and LQKENI. CDR3 nucleotide sequence: TGTGCCAGCTCATCAGGAGGGAACACTGAAGCTTTCTTT. Its translation is CASSSGGNTEAFF.

This clone was counted once. This chain uses TRBV18 with TRBJ1-5; D call uncertain. The CDR3 runs to 16 residues. V was cut by 1 base and J by 2 bases, with 12 bases left in between. The V gene's germline CDR1 is KGHSH and CDR2 LQKENI. As DNA, the CDR3 is TGTGCCAGCTCACCACTTAATCAGATCGGCAATCAGCCCCAGCATTTT. It translates to CASSPLNQIGNQPQHF.

V is TRBV5-1 and J is TRBJ2-3, with 8 bases fitting TRBD2. With V trimmed by 0 bases and J by 2 bases, 5 bases remained unmatched. Germline V gene lookup returns CDR1 SGHRS and CDR2 YFSETQ. The CDR3 loop spans 16 amino acids. The CDR3 nucleotides are TGCGCCAGCAGCTTGGGTCCTAGCGGGCACACAGATACGCAGTATTTT. It translates to CASSLGPSGHTDTQYF.

The CDR3 region is CATSRGQPGNTIYF. CDR3 bases: TGTGCCACCAGCAGAGGACAGCCTGGAAACACCATATATTTT. The chain has TRBV15 and TRBJ1-3, with D possibly matching TRBD1 (5 bases). The CDR3 totals 14 residues. Trimming stripped 1 base from V and 2 bases from J, with 6 bases between. Germline V gives CDR1 LNHNV, CDR2 YYDKDF (reference sequence).

V is TRBV2 and J is TRBJ2-3; 12 nucleotides match TRBD2. The germline V gene has CDR1 SNHLY and CDR2 FYNNEI. The J segment lost 5 bases and the V segment lost 4 bases, leaving 1 base of the junction unmatched. The CDR3 is 14 residues long. CDR3 DNA sequence: TGTGCCAGCAGTGGGACTAGCGGGGAAGATACGCAGTATTTT. Translated: CASSGTSGEDTQYF.

This clone was found a few times. The chain combines TRBV11-2 with TRBJ2-2; D possibly corresponds to TRBD2 (5 bases). The CDR3 has 15 residues. Germline loops: CDR1 SGHAT, CDR2 FQNNGV. The V end was cut by 7 bases, the J end by 5 bases, with 17 bases between. The CDR3 DNA sequence: TGTGCCAGCACTAAGGCGGGCAGAGTGACCGGGGAGCTGTTTTTT. This translates into CASTKAGRVTGELFF.

CDR3 nucleotides: TGTGCCAGCAGTGCCGCGGGACAGACCTCTGGCTACACCTTC. Amino acid sequence: CASSAAGQTSGYTF. J is TRBJ1-2 and V is TRBV6-5, with TRBD1 matching over 7 bases. This CDR3 contains 14 residues. CDR1 and CDR2 (germline): MNHEY, SVGAGI. V was pared by 5 bases and J by 7 bases, with 10 bases of the junction left unmatched.